This TCR beta chain was captured in a study of CD8 T cells in ankylosing spondylitis. One entry per CDR3 protein, called by TCRdb with MiXCR from the 5' RACE reads. The sample includes approximately 250,000 distinct CDR3 sequences, 20% to 30% seen only once; the top ten take less than 0.75%. Study outcomes and limitations: A TCR beta motif of eight highly homologous variants appeared characteristic of ankylosing spondylitis blood. Disease-linked clones were reportedly significantly enriched in matched ankylosing spondylitis synovial fluid. A number of the motif variants had already been described in reactive arthritis synovial fluid and blood.

V lost 0 bases and J lost 4, with 11 bases in between. This CDR3 comprises 15 residues. Germline assignment: CDR1 SGHKS and CDR2 YYEKEE (reference sequence). About this clonotype itself: Its target is unknown.

This clonotype was sampled from a male donor with ankylosing spondylitis or in good health (not recorded which). Sequencing input: blood, either unsorted or a sorted T cell fraction (not recorded which). This chain links TRBV5-5 with TRBJ2-1; the D gene is possibly TRBD1 (5 bases). CDR3 residues: CASSLGQGQYNEQFF. The DNA of the CDR3 is TGTGCCAGCAGCTTGGGGCAGGGCCAGTACAATGAGCAGTTCTTC.